These T cell receptor beta chains were read from a single sample in a study of T-cell reconstitution after alpha-beta-depleted transplantation in children. TCRdb reprocessed the PCR reads via MiXCR and lists one record per CDR3 protein. The sample lists 98,000 or so distinct CDR3 sequences; about 6.4% were seen once. The sample in question was PBMCs, mostly from graft donor cells, obtained 360 days after TCRalphabeta/CD19-depleted stem cell transplant. All receptors derive from a male patient between 2 and 15 years old who had a stem cell transplant for acute lymphoblastic leukemia, so the T cells may come from the graft donor. The CDR3 runs from the conserved cysteine through the conserved F or W. Fields, in order: V gene, CDR3 length, D gene, clone size, J gene, CDR3 protein, CDR3 DNA. D genes are given only for firm matches. Not all rows give a size; the values are once, few, many and, for expanded clones, a class.

TRBV27	14	-	many	TRBJ2-7	CASSLQGLSYEQYF	TGTGCCAGCAGTTTGCAGGGCCTCTCCTACGAGCAGTACTTC
TRBV4-3	14	-	few	TRBJ1-2	CASSQELGVYGYTF	TGCGCCAGCAGCCAAGAGTTAGGGGTTTATGGCTACACCTTC
TRBV24-1	14	-	-	TRBJ2-7	CATSDGPRSYEQYF	TGTGCCACCAGTGATGGACCCCGCTCCTACGAGCAGTACTTC
TRBV6-1	14	TRBD1	many	TRBJ1-2	CASSMTGLSYGYTF	TGTGCCAGCAGTATGACAGGGCTAAGCTATGGCTACACCTTC
TRBV7-2	20	-	-	TRBJ1-5	CASSLGVTGPVGYSNQPQHF	TGTGCCAGCAGCTTAGGGGTAACAGGTCCGGTGGGGTATAGCAATCAGCCCCAGCATTTT
TRBV3-1	18	-	-	TRBJ2-3	CASSQPKGSTGSTDTQYF	TGTGCCAGCAGCCAACCCAAGGGCTCAACGGGTAGCACAGATACGCAGTATTTT
TRBV5-1	14	-	many	TRBJ2-7	CASSLLQGSYEQYF	TGCGCCAGCAGCTTACTACAGGGATCCTACGAGCAGTACTTC
TRBV5-8	15	TRBD1	few	TRBJ2-2	CASSFPGQGIGELFF	TGTGCCAGCAGCTTCCCGGGACAGGGCATCGGGGAGCTGTTTTTT
TRBV6-2/TRBV6-3	16	TRBD2	many	TRBJ2-5	CASSYVLAPYQETQYF	TGTGCCAGCAGTTACGTACTAGCGCCGTACCAAGAGACCCAGTACTTC
TRBV4-3	14	-	-	TRBJ1-2	CASSPGRLNYGYTF	TGCGCCAGCAGCCCAGGACGGCTTAACTATGGCTACACCTTC
TRBV27	13	-	-	TRBJ2-4	CASSTVVGAIQYF	TGTGCCAGCAGTACAGTGGTGGGAGCTATTCAGTACTTC
TRBV28	17	-	few	TRBJ1-4	CASSSPPFSNQNEKLFF	TGTGCCAGCAGTTCCCCGCCCTTTTCAAACCAAAATGAAAAACTGTTTTTT
TRBV18	12	-	few	TRBJ2-5	CASSPKRETQYF	TGTGCCAGCTCACCAAAACGGGAGACCCAGTACTTC
TRBV28	13	-	many	TRBJ2-5	CASSVDSQETQYF	TGTGCCAGCAGTGTGGACAGTCAAGAGACCCAGTACTTC
TRBV12-3/TRBV12-4	15	TRBD2	many	TRBJ2-7	CASSLMVGLANEQYF	TGTGCCAGCAGTTTAATGGTTGGACTAGCGAACGAGCAGTACTTC
TRBV28	14	TRBD1	-	TRBJ2-7	CASSPTGGGYEQYF	TGTGCCAGCAGTCCGACAGGGGGCGGGTACGAGCAGTACTTC
TRBV7-9	18	TRBD2	many	TRBJ2-1	CASRSGRTSEVKYNEQFF	TGTGCCAGCAGGTCCGGCCGGACTAGCGAAGTTAAGTACAATGAGCAGTTCTTC
TRBV20-1	15	-	-	TRBJ2-1	CSARSQGFSYNEQFF	TGCAGTGCTCGCTCCCAGGGGTTCTCCTACAATGAGCAGTTCTTC
TRBV9	15	-	few	TRBJ1-2	CASSVGRTVNYGYTF	TGTGCCAGCAGCGTGGGCCGGACAGTTAACTATGGCTACACCTTC
TRBV24-1	13	-	many	TRBJ2-3	CATSDASTDTQYF	TGTGCCACCAGTGATGCCTCGACAGATACGCAGTATTTT
TRBV27	16	TRBD2	-	TRBJ2-5	CASSGRTSGRVETQYF	TGTGCCAGCAGTGGGAGGACTAGCGGGAGAGTAGAGACCCAGTACTTC
TRBV12-5	13	-	many	TRBJ1-1	CASGLNLNTEAFF	TGTGCTAGTGGTTTAAACCTGAACACTGAAGCTTTCTTT
TRBV5-1	13	-	few	TRBJ2-7	CASSLGGLNEQYF	TGCGCCAGCAGCTTAGGAGGGCTCAACGAGCAGTACTTC
TRBV6-2/TRBV6-3	15	TRBD2	many	TRBJ2-2	CASSPLTSATGELFF	TGTGCCAGCAGTCCCCTGACTAGCGCAACCGGGGAGCTGTTTTTT
TRBV6-2/TRBV6-3	16	-	few	TRBJ1-5	CASSYGSGASNQPQHF	TGTGCCAGCAGTTACGGGTCGGGGGCGAGCAATCAGCCCCAGCATTTT
TRBV6-5	15	-	many	TRBJ1-3	CASSYGPADLNTIYF	TGTGCCAGCAGTTATGGACCGGCTGACCTAAACACCATATATTTT
TRBV4-3	15	-	many	TRBJ2-7	CASSQDRRSPYEQYF	TGCGCCAGCAGCCAAGATAGGCGGAGTCCCTACGAGCAGTACTTC
TRBV2	13	TRBD1	many	TRBJ1-2	CASSEDRAYGYTF	TGTGCCAGCAGTGAGGACAGGGCCTATGGCTACACCTTC
TRBV19	16	-	-	TRBJ1-4	CATRPGIWGPNEKLFF	TGTGCCACCAGACCGGGCATATGGGGACCAAATGAAAAACTGTTTTTT
TRBV29-1	14	TRBD2	many	TRBJ2-1	CSAGRASGVHKQFF	TGCAGCGCGGGGAGGGCTAGCGGTGTTCATAAGCAGTTCTTC
TRBV4-2	16	TRBD1	few	TRBJ1-6	CASSQEEGQYNSPLHF	TGTGCCAGCAGCCAAGAAGAGGGACAGTATAATTCACCCCTCCACTTT
TRBV3-1	15	-	few	TRBJ1-4	CASSPPGGGEEKLFF	TGTGCCAGCAGCCCGCCCGGGGGGGGAGAGGAAAAACTGTTTTTT
TRBV29-1	13	TRBD1	many	TRBJ2-5	CSARDRGRETQYF	TGCAGCGCCAGGGACAGGGGACGCGAGACCCAGTACTTC
TRBV20-1	15	-	few	TRBJ1-2	CSARDPRGGPYGYTF	TGCAGTGCTAGAGATCCGAGGGGTGGCCCCTATGGCTACACCTTC
TRBV13	14	-	-	TRBJ2-7	CASSLGTGEGKQYF	TGTGCCAGCAGCTTAGGGACAGGGGAGGGCAAGCAGTACTTC
TRBV12-3/TRBV12-4	13	-	many	TRBJ2-1	CASTSDPNNEQFF	TGTGCCAGCACCTCTGACCCAAACAATGAGCAGTTCTTC
TRBV4-1	15	-	few	TRBJ1-5	CASSPLGGSNQPQHF	TGCGCCAGCAGCCCTCTCGGGGGTAGCAATCAGCCCCAGCATTTT
TRBV5-1	15	TRBD1	many	TRBJ2-7	CASSLSGDREYEQYF	TGCGCCAGCAGTTTATCCGGGGACAGGGAGTACGAGCAGTACTTC
TRBV20-1	14	TRBD2	many	TRBJ2-7	CSATGLADSYEQYF	TGCAGTGCTACCGGACTAGCGGACTCCTACGAGCAGTACTTC
TRBV25-1	15	TRBD1	many	TRBJ2-5	CASSGRDREQETQYF	TGTGCCAGCAGTGGTCGGGACAGGGAACAAGAGACCCAGTACTTC
TRBV9	16	TRBD1	-	TRBJ1-2	CASSPTSGQGHYGYTF	TGTGCCAGCAGCCCTACATCCGGACAGGGACACTATGGCTACACCTTC
TRBV7-9	13	-	many	TRBJ1-2	CASSFLYREDYAF	TGTGCCAGCAGCTTCCTGTACAGGGAGGACTACGCCTTC
TRBV6-1	14	TRBD2	few	TRBJ2-7	CASSEGTSGYEQYF	TGTGCCAGCAGCGAGGGGACTAGCGGCTACGAGCAGTACTTC
TRBV24-1	14	-	many	TRBJ2-2	CATSDSTAPGELFF	TGTGCCACCAGTGATTCAACAGCCCCCGGGGAGCTGTTTTTT
TRBV4-2	15	TRBD2	-	TRBJ2-5	CASSQEAGGRETQYF	TGTGCCAGCAGCCAGGAAGCGGGGGGAAGGGAGACCCAGTACTTC
TRBV28	17	-	many	TRBJ1-6	CASSSRTDESRHSPLHF	TGTGCCAGCAGTTCAAGGACAGACGAGAGTAGGCATTCACCCCTCCACTTT
TRBV20-1	13	-	-	TRBJ2-7	CSARDSSSYEQYF	TGCAGTGCTAGAGACAGTAGCTCCTACGAGCAGTACTTC